The rows below give T cell receptor beta chains drawn from one sample of a study of T cells after yellow fever vaccination. TCRdb reprocessed the 5' RACE reads with MiXCR, giving one entry per CDR3 protein. This repertoire shows over 65,000 distinct CDR3 sequences, about 14% found once; its top ten account for just under 25%. Source: CD8+ T cells not binding an NS4B(214-222) dextramer, sorted from PBMCs, taken 21 days after the first yellow fever vaccination. These receptor sequences come from a man younger than 30 who received the YFV17D yellow fever vaccine. The CDR3 runs from the conserved cysteine through the conserved F or W. A D gene is named only where the DNA matches it firmly. The size of a clone is reported for some rows only, either as once, few or many, or as a class for expanded clones.

TGTGCCACCAGTGATTTCGGGCAGCCCCAGCATTTT	CATSDFGQPQHF	TRBV24-1	.	.	TRBJ1-5
TGCGCCAGCAGCTTGGCTAGCGGGAAAAGCTCCTACGAGCAGTACTTC	CASSLASGKSSYEQYF	TRBV5-1	TRBD2	few	TRBJ2-7
TGTGCCAGCTGGGCGGGGGCGCAACGGGAGACCCAGTACTTC	CASWAGAQRETQYF	TRBV12-3/TRBV12-4	.	.	TRBJ2-5
TGTGCCAGCATGGACAGTTCCTATGGCTACACCTTC	CASMDSSYGYTF	TRBV6-5	.	few	TRBJ1-2
TGCGCCAGCAGCCAAGGTCAATGGGGGTTCACAGATACGCAGTATTTT	CASSQGQWGFTDTQYF	TRBV4-3	.	few	TRBJ2-3
TGTGCCAGCAGCTTAGGGAGGGGGAGTGTGCAGGGGGTCTACAATGAGCAGTTCTTC	CASSLGRGSVQGVYNEQFF	TRBV7-8	.	.	TRBJ2-1
TGCGCCAGCAGCTTGGGTCAGCGGGGGACCCGAATTAACACCGGGGAGCTGTTTTTT	CASSLGQRGTRINTGELFF	TRBV5-1	TRBD2	many	TRBJ2-2
TGTGCCACCAGTGATTTTCCAGACAATGAGCAGTTCTTC	CATSDFPDNEQFF	TRBV24-1	.	.	TRBJ2-1
TGCGCCAGCAGCCCTTTAGGGCGGGACAGGGGTGTGAGGTCCTACAATGAGCAGTTCTTC	CASSPLGRDRGVRSYNEQFF	TRBV4-1	TRBD1	.	TRBJ2-1
TGTGCCATCGGAGAGGTAGCGGCAGATACGCAGTATTTT	CAIGEVAADTQYF	TRBV10-3	.	.	TRBJ2-3
TGCGCCAGCAGTGAGGCGTCTAGCGGACCCTACAATGAGCAGTTCTTC	CASSEASSGPYNEQFF	TRBV10-1	TRBD2	.	TRBJ2-1
TGTGCCAGCAGCTCCATTAGGTCAGGGGAGGGCACTGAAGCTTTCTTT	CASSSIRSGEGTEAFF	TRBV7-8	.	.	TRBJ1-1
TGTGCCAGCAGCTTAATAGGTTCAGATACGCAGTATTTT	CASSLIGSDTQYF	TRBV7-3	.	few	TRBJ2-3
TGTGCCAGCAGTTTAGCACGGCGACGATACAATGAGCAGTTCTTC	CASSLARRRYNEQFF	TRBV11-2	.	.	TRBJ2-1
TGCGCCAGCAGCCACCGAAGCTACGGAGATGAAAAACTGTTTTTT	CASSHRSYGDEKLFF	TRBV4-1	.	.	TRBJ1-4
TGTGCCAGCAGTCAGTTGGCAGGCCTTGTAGATACGCAGTATTTT	CASSQLAGLVDTQYF	TRBV7-9	.	.	TRBJ2-3
TGTGCCAGCAGCCTACTACAGGGGGCGAACTATGGCTACACCTTC	CASSLLQGANYGYTF	TRBV28	TRBD1	few	TRBJ1-2
TGTGCCAGCAGCTTAGGGGACAGGGGAAATGGTGAGCAGTTCTTC	CASSLGDRGNGEQFF	TRBV13	TRBD1	.	TRBJ2-1
TGTGCCAGCAGCCTACAGGGGGTGGGCACAGATACGCAGTATTTT	CASSLQGVGTDTQYF	TRBV6-2/TRBV6-3	TRBD1	.	TRBJ2-3
TGCAGTGCTGGCGGTCTGGACACGAACACCGGGGAGCTGTTTTTT	CSAGGLDTNTGELFF	TRBV20-1	.	few	TRBJ2-2
TGTGCCAGCACGAATTTACAGCGATTGAACACTGAAGCTTTCTTT	CASTNLQRLNTEAFF	TRBV19	.	.	TRBJ1-1
TGTGCCAGCAGCCCCCCCCCTGGAGATACGCAGTATTTT	CASSPPPGDTQYF	TRBV7-9	.	few	TRBJ2-3
TGTGCCAGTAGTTGGGATACCCCCACTGAAGCTTTCTTT	CASSWDTPTEAFF	TRBV19	.	.	TRBJ1-1
TGTGCCATCAGTGAGTCTAAGGCAGTGAGCTCCTACAATGAGCAGTTCTTC	CAISESKAVSSYNEQFF	TRBV10-3	.	.	TRBJ2-1
TGTGCCAGCAGTTACGAGGGACTTCTTTACGAGCAGTACTTC	CASSYEGLLYEQYF	TRBV6-2/TRBV6-3	.	.	TRBJ2-7
TGCGCCAGCAGCTCCCAAATCTCCGGCGGGGAGCTGTTTTTT	CASSSQISGGELFF	TRBV5-1	.	few	TRBJ2-2
TGCAGTGCTAGGACGGTGACAGCAGCAGCACTGCACCCCACAGATACGCAGTATTTT	CSARTVTAAALHPTDTQYF	TRBV20-1	.	few	TRBJ2-3
TGTGCCAGCATCCCAGACTTGAACACTGAAGCTTTCTTT	CASIPDLNTEAFF	TRBV6-1	.	.	TRBJ1-1
TGTGCCAGCAGTTTAGAAGGCCTGAAGCCGGGACAGCCCCAGCATTTT	CASSLEGLKPGQPQHF	TRBV12-3/TRBV12-4	.	.	TRBJ1-5
TGTGCCAGCAGCTTGTTTTGGGGGGATACGCAGTATTTT	CASSLFWGDTQYF	TRBV5-5	.	few	TRBJ2-3
TGTGCCACCAGTGACACAGGGACGAACACCGGGGAGCTGTTTTTT	CATSDTGTNTGELFF	TRBV24-1	.	few	TRBJ2-2
TGTGCCAGCAGTGAATGGGACAATGAGCAGTTCTTC	CASSEWDNEQFF	TRBV25-1	.	.	TRBJ2-1
TGTGCCAGTCATTCGACGGAAATCATGAACACTGAAGCTTTCTTT	CASHSTEIMNTEAFF	TRBV19	.	.	TRBJ1-1
TGTGCCATCACTCTTGGGGGGACTCACCCCACCTTC	CAITLGGTHPTF	TRBV10-3	.	.	TRBJ1-2
TGTGCCAGCAGCTTCGCGGGGATTGAGGAAAAACTGTTTTTT	CASSFAGIEEKLFF	TRBV7-8	.	.	TRBJ1-4
TGTGCCAGCACCAATTTCGGGCCAAGCTGGGGGAAAAACATTCAGTACTTC	CASTNFGPSWGKNIQYF	TRBV6-2/TRBV6-3	.	.	TRBJ2-4
TGTGCCAGCAGCTACAGAACCGGGGAGCTGTTTTTT	CASSYRTGELFF	TRBV6-5	.	.	TRBJ2-2
TGTGCCAGCAGCCCCGCAGATACCCTCAATCAGCCCCAGCATTTT	CASSPADTLNQPQHF	TRBV7-9	.	.	TRBJ1-5
TGTGCCAGCAGTACATATCCGGGAACGCTCCCGTACGAGCAGTACTTC	CASSTYPGTLPYEQYF	TRBV6-2/TRBV6-3	.	.	TRBJ2-7
TGTGCCAGCAGTTTGGGGGGTAAGGACACTGAAGCTTTCTTT	CASSLGGKDTEAFF	TRBV12-3/TRBV12-4	.	few	TRBJ1-1
TGCGCCAGCAGCCCCTGGGACGAGGAAGCAACTAATGAAAAACTGTTTTTT	CASSPWDEEATNEKLFF	TRBV4-3	.	.	TRBJ1-4
TGTGCCAGCAGCGTAGCCGGGACGGCAGTCTACGAGCAGTACTTC	CASSVAGTAVYEQYF	TRBV9	.	few	TRBJ2-7
TGTGCCAGCAGTTACTTTTTAGCGGGGGAACAAGAGACCCAGTACTTC	CASSYFLAGEQETQYF	TRBV6-5	TRBD2	few	TRBJ2-5